These T cell receptor beta chains were read from a single sample in a study of cytotoxic CD8 clonotypes in ibrutinib-treated CLL. Some clones are missing from TCRdb's copy, which holds only in-frame ones; the method was immunoSEQ multiplex PCR. The data contain more than 110,000 clones, about 70% of them singletons. The sample here was PBMCs, taken after 24 months of ibrutinib treatment. The origin of the receptors is a human donor with chronic lymphocytic leukemia. The CDR3 runs from the conserved cysteine through the conserved F or W. A D gene is named only where the DNA matches it firmly. Size values are once, few and many counts, or a class for expanded clones, and some rows have none.

V	J	size	D	CDR3	DNA
TRBV19	TRBJ1-1	.	.	CASRVGGPPRGTEAFF	TGTGCCAGTAGGGTGGGAGGCCCCCCGCGGGGCACTGAAGCTTTCTTT
TRBV7-2	TRBJ2-3	.	.	CASSLLGGPGDTQYF	TGTGCCAGCAGCTTATTGGGGGGGCCGGGAGATACGCAGTATTTT
TRBV10-3	TRBJ1-1	few	.	CATRGSLNTEAFF	TGTGCCACCCGGGGCAGTTTGAACACTGAAGCTTTCTTT
TRBV28	TRBJ2-5	.	.	CASSPSLGRRGETQYF	TGTGCCAGCAGTCCCTCTTTGGGCAGGCGGGGAGAGACCCAGTACTTC
TRBV7-9	TRBJ2-3	.	.	CASSLAARGIAQYF	TGTGCCAGCAGCTTAGCGGCCCGAGGTATTGCGCAGTATTTT
TRBV6-5	TRBJ2-6	once	TRBD2	CASSGGEAGANVLTF	TGTGCCAGCAGTGGGGGGGAAGCTGGGGCCAACGTCCTGACTTTC
TRBV25-1	TRBJ2-3	.	.	CASSESFVADTQYF	TGTGCCAGCAGTGAATCCTTCGTGGCAGATACGCAGTATTTT
TRBV5-1	TRBJ2-5	many	TRBD2	CASSTSGGTEQTQYF	TGCGCCAGCAGCACCAGCGGGGGGACTGAACAGACCCAGTACTTC
TRBV2	TRBJ2-5	.	.	CASRRGPQETQYF	TGTGCCAGCAGGCGGGGCCCACAAGAGACCCAGTACTTC
TRBV5-1	TRBJ1-1	.	.	CASSLVATGGTEAFF	TGCGCCAGCAGCTTGGTTGCGACAGGTGGTACTGAAGCTTTCTTT
TRBV6-5	TRBJ2-5	.	TRBD2	CASSPPGGETQYF	TGTGCCAGCAGTCCCCCGGGGGGGGAGACCCAGTACTTC
TRBV18	TRBJ1-1	.	.	CASSPMNTEAFF	TGTGCCAGCTCGCCCATGAACACTGAAGCTTTCTTT
TRBV5-1	TRBJ2-2	.	.	CATRLDSDTGELFF	TGCGCCACCCGGCTGGACTCCGACACCGGGGAGCTGTTTTTT
TRBV7-3	TRBJ2-1	.	.	CASSIGPDEQFF	TGTGCCAGCAGCATCGGTCCGGATGAGCAGTTCTTC
TRBV11-3	TRBJ2-3	.	TRBD2	CASSKGLAGATQYF	TGTGCCAGCAGCAAGGGACTAGCGGGGGCCACGCAGTATTTT
TRBV7-2	TRBJ1-2	once	TRBD1	CASSLPGGDYGYTF	TGTGCCAGCAGCTTGCCAGGGGGCGACTATGGCTACACCTTC
TRBV5-4	TRBJ2-3	.	TRBD2	CASSLGSSGRDTQYF	TGTGCCAGCAGCTTGGGGTCTAGCGGGAGAGATACGCAGTATTTT